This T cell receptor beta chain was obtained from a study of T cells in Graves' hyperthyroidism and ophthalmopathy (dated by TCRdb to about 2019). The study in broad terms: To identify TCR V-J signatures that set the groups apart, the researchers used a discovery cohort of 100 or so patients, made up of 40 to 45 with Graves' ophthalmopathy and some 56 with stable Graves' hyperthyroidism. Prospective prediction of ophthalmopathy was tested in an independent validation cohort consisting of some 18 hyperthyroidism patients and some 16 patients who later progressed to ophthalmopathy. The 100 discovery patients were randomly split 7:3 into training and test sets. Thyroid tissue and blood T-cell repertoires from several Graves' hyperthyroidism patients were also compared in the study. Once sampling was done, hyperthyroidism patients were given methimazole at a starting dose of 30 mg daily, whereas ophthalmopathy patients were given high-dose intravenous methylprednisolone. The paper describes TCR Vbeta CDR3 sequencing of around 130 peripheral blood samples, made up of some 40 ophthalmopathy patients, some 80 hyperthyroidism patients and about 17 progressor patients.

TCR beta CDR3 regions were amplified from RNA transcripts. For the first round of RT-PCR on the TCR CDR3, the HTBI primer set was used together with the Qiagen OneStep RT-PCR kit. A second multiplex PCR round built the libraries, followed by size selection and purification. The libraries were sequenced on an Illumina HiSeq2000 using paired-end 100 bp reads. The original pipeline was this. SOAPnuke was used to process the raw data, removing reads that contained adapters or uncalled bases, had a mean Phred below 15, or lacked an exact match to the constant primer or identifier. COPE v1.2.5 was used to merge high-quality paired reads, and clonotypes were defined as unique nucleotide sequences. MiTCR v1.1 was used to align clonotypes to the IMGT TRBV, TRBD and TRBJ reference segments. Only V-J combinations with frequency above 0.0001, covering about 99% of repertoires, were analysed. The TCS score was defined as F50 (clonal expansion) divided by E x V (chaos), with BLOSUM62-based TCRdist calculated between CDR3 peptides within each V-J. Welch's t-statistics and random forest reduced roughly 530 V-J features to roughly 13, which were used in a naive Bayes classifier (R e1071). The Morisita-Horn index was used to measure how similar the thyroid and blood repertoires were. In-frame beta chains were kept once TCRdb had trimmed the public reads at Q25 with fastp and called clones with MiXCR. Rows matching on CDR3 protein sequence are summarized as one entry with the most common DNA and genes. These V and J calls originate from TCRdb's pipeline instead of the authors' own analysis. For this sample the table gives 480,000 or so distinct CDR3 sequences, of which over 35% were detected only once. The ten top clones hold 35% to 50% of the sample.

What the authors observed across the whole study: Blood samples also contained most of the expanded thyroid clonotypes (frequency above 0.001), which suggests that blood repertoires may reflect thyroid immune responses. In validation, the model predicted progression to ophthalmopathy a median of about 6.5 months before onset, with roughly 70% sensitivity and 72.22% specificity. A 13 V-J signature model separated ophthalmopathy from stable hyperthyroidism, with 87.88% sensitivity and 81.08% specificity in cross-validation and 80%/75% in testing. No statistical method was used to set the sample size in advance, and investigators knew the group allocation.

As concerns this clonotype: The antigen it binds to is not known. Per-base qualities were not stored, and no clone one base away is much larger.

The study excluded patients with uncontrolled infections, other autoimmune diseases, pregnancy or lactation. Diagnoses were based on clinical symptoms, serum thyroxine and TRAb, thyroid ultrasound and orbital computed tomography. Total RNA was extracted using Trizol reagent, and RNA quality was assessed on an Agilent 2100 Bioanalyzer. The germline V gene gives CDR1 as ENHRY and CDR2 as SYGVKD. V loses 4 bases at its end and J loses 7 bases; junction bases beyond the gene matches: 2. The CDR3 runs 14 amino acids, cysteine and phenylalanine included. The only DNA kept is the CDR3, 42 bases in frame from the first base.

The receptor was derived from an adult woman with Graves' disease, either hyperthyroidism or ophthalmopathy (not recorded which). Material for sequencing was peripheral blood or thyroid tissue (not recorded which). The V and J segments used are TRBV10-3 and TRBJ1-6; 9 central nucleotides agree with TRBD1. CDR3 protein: CAISGGTGNSPLHF. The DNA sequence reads TGTGCCATCAGTGGAGGGACAGGGAATTCACCCCTCCACTTT.